Listed here are 23 T cell receptor beta chains from one sample, sequenced in a study of blood T cells in healthy people across ages. The use of a sample-barcoded 5' primer and a J-beta primer mix characterized a second PCR of 7 to 11 cycles. TCRdb re-called the 5' RACE reads with MiXCR, one entry per CDR3 protein. Of 1 million to 1.2 million distinct CDR3 sequences in the sample, approximately 38% were seen once. Sequenced sample: blood. These receptors originate from a young man in good health.

Worth noting for this clonotype: An end of the junction differs from the germline gene, which may be a read error. The rearrangement joins TRBV6-5 to TRBJ2-1, with TRBD1 as a possible D gene (6 bases). The CDR3 consists of 15 residues. Germline V lookup: CDR1 MNHEY, CDR2 SVGAGI. The CDR3 protein is CASSYRDGKGNEQFF. The CDR3 DNA reads TGCGCCAGCAGCTACAGGGACGGGAAGGGCAATGAGCAGTTCTTC.

This clonotype was observed a handful of times. V usage is TRBV6-1 and J usage is TRBJ2-1; D not resolved. Germline CDR1 and CDR2: MNHNS and SASEGT. V was shortened by 1 base and J by 7 bases, with 23 bases between the two germline ends. The CDR3 is 18 residues long. DNA for the CDR3: TGTGCCAGCAGTGAAGATCCCTACGACGGCGCTTTGGCGAATGAGCAGTTCTTC. This translates into CASSEDPYDGALANEQFF.

This clonotype was counted many times. The V and J genes are TRBV20-1 and TRBJ1-2, with D hard to call. The V gene lost 0 bases and the J gene lost 1 base, with 9 bases spanning the gap. The CDR3 covers 14 residues. CDR1 DFQATT and CDR2 SNEGSKA come from the germline V gene (reference sequence). CDR3 coding DNA: TGCAGTGCTAGAGACCTGGCCCGTAACTATGGCTACACCTTC. Translation: CSARDLARNYGYTF.

The CDR3, as DNA: TGTGCCAGCAGTTACTCAAGTCAGGGGAGCTTCACTAACTATGGCTACACCTTC. Encoded protein: CASSYSSQGSFTNYGYTF. The chain recombines TRBV6-5 with TRBJ1-2; weak D call: TRBD1 (6 bases). The length of the CDR3 is 18 residues. Trimming left V 0 bases short and J 0 bases short, with 17 bases between. The germline CDR1 and CDR2 sequences are MNHEY and SVGAGI.

The rearrangement joins TRBV9 to TRBJ2-5; 7 bases align to TRBD1. The germline CDR1 and CDR2 sequences are SGDLS and YYNGEE. V lost 3 bases to trimming and J lost 1 base; unmatched junction nucleotides: 6. This CDR3 is built from 15 residues. CDR3 protein: CASSAKGQSQETQYF. The DNA for the CDR3 is TGTGCCAGCAGCGCCAAGGGACAGAGCCAAGAGACCCAGTACTTC. The full variable domain, with the rest looked up from reference TRBV9 and TRBJ2-5, is DSGVTQTPKHLITATGQRVTLRCSPRSGDLSVYWYQQSLDQGLQFLIQYYNGEERAKGNILERFSAQQFPDLHSELNLSSLELGDSALYFCASSAKGQSQETQYFGPGTRLLVL.

This clonotype has more than one count but fewer than ten. The rearrangement joins TRBV4-2 to TRBJ2-5; 7 bases fit TRBD2. V was pared by 1 base and J by 2 bases, with 16 bases of the junction left unmatched. CDR3 length: 19 amino acids. Germline values: CDR1 LGHNA, CDR2 YNFKEQ. The CDR3 DNA sequence: TGTGCCAGCAGCCAAGTTGGTCCAGGTGGCGGGGGATTGCAAGAGACCCAGTACTTC. Translating it yields CASSQVGPGGGGLQETQYF.

The rearrangement links TRBV12-3 or TRBV12-4 to TRBJ2-1; 7 bases are a match to TRBD2. Trimming removed 0 bases from V and 6 bases from J; junction bases left unmatched: 8. CDR3 length: 16 residues. The CDR3 region is CASSLAGAGPINEQFF. CDR3 nucleotide sequence: TGTGCCAGCAGTTTAGCAGGAGCGGGGCCGATCAATGAGCAGTTCTTC.

The table lists this clonotype with a few counts. This chain links TRBV14 with TRBJ2-3; D not certain. Trimming left V 0 bases short and J 5 bases short, with 9 bases between. The length of the CDR3 is 14 residues. Germline V gene lookup returns CDR1 SGHDN and CDR2 FVKESK. The CDR3 DNA is TGTGCCAGCAGCCAAGAGGCCATCCGAGATACGCAGTATTTT. Translating it yields CASSQEAIRDTQYF.

This clonotype was detected a few times. J is TRBJ2-1 and V is TRBV12-3 or TRBV12-4; D is undetermined. The V and J ends lost 6 bases and 4 bases respectively, with 13 bases between them. CDR3 length: 14 amino acids. CDR3 in DNA: TGTGCCAGCAGCTCCCCCGACACTTACAATGAGCAGTTCTTC. Its translation is CASSSPDTYNEQFF.

This clonotype was counted only a few times. The chain links TRBV9 to TRBJ2-1; D gene ambiguous. CDR1 SGDLS and CDR2 YYNGEE come from the germline V gene. The V end was cut by 6 bases, the J end by 3 bases, with 16 bases between. The CDR3 extends over 15 amino acids. The CDR3: CASTKMGSVYNEQFF. The CDR3 DNA reads TGTGCCAGCACCAAAATGGGATCCGTCTACAATGAGCAGTTCTTC.

The rearrangement joins TRBV12-3 or TRBV12-4 to TRBJ1-2; 7 nucleotides align to TRBD1. Trimming took 6 bases from V and 6 from J; bases not matched to a gene: 7. This CDR3 is built from 13 residues. Here the CDR3 reads CASRLDRTDGYTF. CDR3 nucleotide sequence: TGTGCCAGCAGACTGGACAGGACCGATGGCTACACCTTC.

This clonotype was counted at least ten times. The gene calls are TRBV7-3 and TRBJ2-1; D remains ambiguous. V was shortened by 5 bases and J by 4 bases, with 18 bases between the two germline ends. CDR3 length: 16 amino acids. Germline assignment: CDR1 SGHTA and CDR2 FQGTGA. This CDR3 reads CASSPFSTVRYNEQFF. CDR3 nucleotides: TGTGCCAGCAGCCCCTTTTCGACGGTTAGATACAATGAGCAGTTCTTC.

The chain combines TRBV5-1 with TRBJ2-7; D gene ambiguous. The V end lost 0 bases, the J end lost 2 bases, and 9 bases lay between the germline ends. Germline V gene sequence: CDR1 SGHRS, CDR2 YFSETQ. The CDR3 contains 14 residues. In nucleotides, the CDR3 is TGCGCCAGCAGCTTGGTAGGCAGAACCTACGAGCAGTACTTC. Protein sequence: CASSLVGRTYEQYF.

This chain uses TRBV12-3 or TRBV12-4 with TRBJ1-6; perhaps TRBD1 as D (5 bases). Trimming cost V 7 bases and J 7 bases, with 14 bases left between them. The CDR3 consists of 14 residues. The CDR3 nucleotides read TGTGCCAGCAATCACAGGAGAGGGAATTCACCCCTCCACTTT. This sequence encodes CASNHRRGNSPLHF.

In its sample, this clonotype was seen a few times. Germline and junction disagree at one end, which may indicate a read error. The chain employs TRBV29-1 and TRBJ2-3; D is possibly TRBD1 or TRBD2 (5 bases each). The CDR3 consists of 15 residues. Germline-derived CDR1 and CDR2 are SQVTM and ANQGSEA. CDR3 region: CSVEFLGVNTDAQYF. CDR3 nucleotides: TGCAGCGTTGAGTTTCTGGGGGTCAATACAGATGCGCAGTATTTT.

The V and J genes are TRBV7-9 and TRBJ2-2; the match to TRBD1 covers 7 bases. The CDR3 totals 15 residues. CDR1 SEHNR and CDR2 FQNEAQ come from the germline V gene (reference sequence). After removal of 3 bases from V and 6 bases from J, the junction contained 7 bases not matched to a gene. CDR3 residues: CASSFTGASAGELFF. The CDR3 bases are TGTGCCAGCAGCTTTACAGGGGCGAGCGCCGGGGAGCTGTTTTTT.

This clonotype was detected only a few times. The rearrangement uses TRBV4-3 and TRBJ1-2; a possible D gene is TRBD1 (5 bases). Germline CDR1 reads LGHNA; CDR2 reads YSLEER. CDR3 length: 13 amino acids. Deletions cut 6 bases from V and 4 bases from J, with 12 bases between. As DNA, the CDR3 is TGCGCCAGCAGGGGTTGGGACTCCTATGGCTACACCTTC. Protein: CASRGWDSYGYTF.

V and J are TRBV7-2 and TRBJ2-3; D is uncertain. This CDR3 spans 16 amino acids. V lost 5 bases to trimming and J lost 4 bases, with 19 bases between them. The germline CDR1 and CDR2 sequences are SGHTA and FQGNSA. The CDR3 sequence is CASSLIASVGSDTQYF. CDR3 bases: TGTGCCAGCAGCCTTATTGCGAGTGTCGGGTCAGATACGCAGTATTTT.

The chain joins TRBV9 to TRBJ2-2; the D gene is possibly TRBD2 (5 bases). V was cut by 4 bases and J by 5 bases, with 15 bases left in between. CDR3 size: 15 residues. Per germline, CDR1 SGDLS and CDR2 YYNGEE. The CDR3 nucleotides are TGTGCCAGCAGCCCCCGACGAGCGGAGACCGGGGAGCTGTTTTTT. It specifies CASSPRRAETGELFF. The full variable domain, completed using reference TRBV9 and TRBJ2-2, is DSGVTQTPKHLITATGQRVTLRCSPRSGDLSVYWYQQSLDQGLQFLIQYYNGEERAKGNILERFSAQQFPDLHSELNLSSLELGDSALYFCASSPRRAETGELFFGEGSRLTVL.

J is TRBJ2-2 and V is TRBV5-4, with D perhaps TRBD2 (5 bases). The ends were cut back, 8 bases at V and 5 bases at J, with 16 bases in the middle. This CDR3 region has 14 residues. Germline CDR1 and CDR2: SGHNT and YYREEE (reference sequence). In nucleotides, the CDR3 is TGTGCCAGTAGCGTGAGGTCAGCTACCGGGGAGCTGTTTTTT. Its protein is CASSVRSATGELFF.

This clonotype occurred many times. The gene calls are TRBV20-1 and TRBJ2-7, with TRBD1 matching 9 bases. This CDR3 is 16 amino acids long. V lost 5 bases to trimming and J lost 0 bases; unmatched junction nucleotides: 11. CDR1 and CDR2 (germline): DFQATT, SNEGSKA (reference sequence). Here the CDR3 reads CSARGTGLGASYEQYF. CDR3 coding DNA: TGCAGTGCTCGCGGGACAGGGCTTGGGGCCTCCTACGAGCAGTACTTC.

In this sample, this clonotype turned up many times. The CDR3 DNA reads TGTGCCAGCAGTTACCCTTCGACTAGCAGTGAGCAGTTCTTC. It codes for CASSYPSTSSEQFF. V is TRBV6-6 and J is TRBJ2-1, with 7 bases that match TRBD2. The CDR3 sequence is 14 residues long. Germline V lookup: CDR1 MNHNY, CDR2 SVGAGI (reference sequence). V lost 2 bases, J lost 9 bases, and 7 bases stayed unmatched.

A note on this clonotype: Germline and junction disagree at one end, which may indicate a read error. The V call is TRBV7-2, the J call TRBJ1-1, with D possibly being TRBD1 (6 bases). There are 14 residues in the CDR3. CDR1 and CDR2 from the germline V gene are SGHTA and FQGNSA. The CDR3 coding sequence is TGTGCCGGCAGCTTTGGGACATCCGCAAGGAAAGCTTTCTTT. This codes for CAGSFGTSARKAFF.